This T cell receptor (beta chain) is drawn from a study of T-cell memory formation after mild COVID-19. Notes on the study in general: Whether day 37 second-wave clones are SARS-CoV-2-specific was not confirmed. Contracting clones from day 15 to 85 had balanced CD4/CD8; later expanders favoured CD4+. Pre-infection memory showed some responding clones, and this suggested that cross-reactive memory joined.

One entry per CDR3 protein results from TCRdb running MiXCR on the 5' RACE reads. This table has about 290,000 distinct CDR3 sequences, approximately 15% appearing once. Trimming took off 0 bases at V and 9 bases at J, with 18 bases between the two ends. The CDR3 covers 16 residues. From germline, CDR1 is MNHEY and CDR2 SVGAGI. To note about this clonotype: Its specificity is not known.

The chain couples TRBV6-5 to TRBJ1-5; a weak D match, TRBD1 (5 bases). Sequences were obtained from PBMCs or a T cell subset sorted from them (not recorded which). The clonotype comes from a man between 18 and 29 years old who had mild COVID-19 (a few samples of this study predate the infection). Cell type and time point are not known. In nucleotides, the CDR3 is TGTGCCAGCAGTTACTCTGGGGCCGACTTGGGATCGCCCCAGCATTTT. Protein sequence: CASSYSGADLGSPQHF.